This TCR beta chain was captured by sequencing in a study of blood T cell repertoires in COVID-19 (dated by TCRdb to the early 2020s). Turning to the overall study: Collaborator samples came from the United States, Italy and Spain and covered acute and convalescent phases of COVID-19. Samples came from the ongoing ImmuneRACE study (first 160 participants) plus 1,254 subjects from 6 global collaborators. Subjects who had been exposed to COVID-19, were actively infected with it, or had recovered from it provided the deeply sampled blood TCRbeta repertoires that made up the dataset. Where HLA class I and class II types were available, the types were taken from metadata supplied by the sample provider, not from assay-based typing. The repertoires were released in a freely available public database intended as a resource for research on the immune response to SARS-CoV-2. The material from the prospective study consisted of cDNA or gDNA derived from T cells, B-cell-depleted T cells, or PBMCs. Sample metadata almost always included a de-identified subject ID, COVID-19 status, age in years and sex.

Overall study outcomes, separate from this receptor: How much clinical and demographic metadata was included differed by source and by participant, and the metadata was provided uncurated.

Each collaborating institution followed its own protocols to collect whole blood in K2EDTA tubes. Collaborator samples were shipped for TCRbeta analysis as frozen whole blood, isolated PBMCs, or DNA extracted from either sample type. A note on this clone: The clone's antigen remains unknown. Base qualities are missing; no much larger clone stands one base away.

The CDR3 runs 15 residues from the cysteine to the phenylalanine. Of all the DNA, just the CDR3 is kept, 45 bases in frame from base 1. V is reduced by 3 bases and J by 6 bases, leaving a spacing of 16 bases between them. Per the germline V gene (reference sequence), LGHDT is the CDR1 and YNNKEL is the CDR2. The immunoSEQ Assay, a bias-controlled multiplex PCR, was used to amplify TCRbeta CDR3 regions from genomic DNA. Per the original workflow: Within the assay, amplification of reference gene primers was used to estimate how many nucleated cells each sample contained. Sequence reads were collapsed and filtered to measure the absolute abundance of every unique TCRbeta CDR3 rearrangement. For each sample, productive Simpson clonality was calculated as the square root of Simpson's diversity index over productive rearrangements. Entries here come from immuneACCESS through TCRdb and include only in-frame sequences with V and J called. Some clones fail to appear in such tables; in the studies checked, an unresolved V gene covers under half of the shortfall, and the cause of the remainder is unknown. V, J and clone size are those of that table, while D and trimming were read from the DNA. Present in this sample are tens of thousands of clones, about nine tenths of which were seen just once. The ten top clones hold around 16% of the sample.

The V and J segments used are TRBV3-1 (or the pseudogene TRBV3-2) and TRBJ2-3; D gene: possibly TRBD2, on 6 matching bases. This receptor was obtained from a male donor with acute or convalescent COVID-19. Source material: peripheral blood. Here the CDR3 is given as CASSHEPGLGDTQYF. The nucleotide sequence reads TGTGCCAGCAGCCATGAACCGGGACTGGGGGATACGCAGTATTTT.